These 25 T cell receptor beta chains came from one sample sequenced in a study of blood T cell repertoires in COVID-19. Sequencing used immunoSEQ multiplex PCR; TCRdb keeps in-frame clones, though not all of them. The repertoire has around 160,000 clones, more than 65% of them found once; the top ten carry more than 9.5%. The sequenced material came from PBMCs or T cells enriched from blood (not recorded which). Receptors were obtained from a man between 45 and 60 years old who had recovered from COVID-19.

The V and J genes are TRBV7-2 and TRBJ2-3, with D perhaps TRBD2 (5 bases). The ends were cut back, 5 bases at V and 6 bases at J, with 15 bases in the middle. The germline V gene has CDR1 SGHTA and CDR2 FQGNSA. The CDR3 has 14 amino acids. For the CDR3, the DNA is TGTGCCAGCAGCCCTGGACCGAGGGCGGATACGCAGTATTTT. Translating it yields CASSPGPRADTQYF.

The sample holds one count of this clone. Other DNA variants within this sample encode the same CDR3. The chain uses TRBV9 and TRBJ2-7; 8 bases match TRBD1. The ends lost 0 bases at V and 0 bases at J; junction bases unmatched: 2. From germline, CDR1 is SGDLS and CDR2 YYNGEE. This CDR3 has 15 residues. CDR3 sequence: CASSVGGTGSYEQYF. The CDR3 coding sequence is TGTGCCAGCAGCGTAGGTGGGACAGGCTCCTACGAGCAGTACTTC. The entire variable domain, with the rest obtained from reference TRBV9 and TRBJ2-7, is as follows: DSGVTQTPKHLITATGQRVTLRCSPRSGDLSVYWYQQSLDQGLQFLIQYYNGEERAKGNILERFSAQQFPDLHSELNLSSLELGDSALYFCASSVGGTGSYEQYFGPGTRLTVT.

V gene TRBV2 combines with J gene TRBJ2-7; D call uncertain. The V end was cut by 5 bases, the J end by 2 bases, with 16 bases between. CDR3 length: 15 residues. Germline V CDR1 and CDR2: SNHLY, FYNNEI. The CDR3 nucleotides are TGTGCCAGCAGTTTGCTCACTTATTCACCCTACGAGCAGTACTTC. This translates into CASSLLTYSPYEQYF. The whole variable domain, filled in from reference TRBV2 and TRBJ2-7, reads EPEVTQTPSHQVTQMGQEVILRCVPISNHLYFYWYRQILGQKVEFLVSFYNNEISEKSEIFDDQFSVERPDGSNFTLKIRSTKLEDSAMYFCASSLLTYSPYEQYFGPGTRLTVT.

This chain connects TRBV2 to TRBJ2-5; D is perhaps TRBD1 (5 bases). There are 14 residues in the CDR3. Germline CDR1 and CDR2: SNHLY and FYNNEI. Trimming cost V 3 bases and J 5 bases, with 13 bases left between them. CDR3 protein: CASSDQGSYETQYF. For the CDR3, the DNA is TGTGCCAGCAGTGATCAGGGTTCATACGAGACCCAGTACTTC.

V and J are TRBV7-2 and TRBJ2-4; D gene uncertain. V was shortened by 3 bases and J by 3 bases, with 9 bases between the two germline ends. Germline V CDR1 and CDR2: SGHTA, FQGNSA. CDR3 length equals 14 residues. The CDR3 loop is CASSFGGIKNIQYF. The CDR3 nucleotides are TGTGCCAGCAGCTTTGGCGGTATCAAAAACATTCAGTACTTC.

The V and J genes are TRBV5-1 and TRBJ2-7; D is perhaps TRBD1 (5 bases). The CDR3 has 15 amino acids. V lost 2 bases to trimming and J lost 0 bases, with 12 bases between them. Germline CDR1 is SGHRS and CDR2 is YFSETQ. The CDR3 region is CASSLGWGSSYEQYF. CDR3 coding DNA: TGCGCCAGCAGCTTAGGGTGGGGCTCCTCCTACGAGCAGTACTTC.

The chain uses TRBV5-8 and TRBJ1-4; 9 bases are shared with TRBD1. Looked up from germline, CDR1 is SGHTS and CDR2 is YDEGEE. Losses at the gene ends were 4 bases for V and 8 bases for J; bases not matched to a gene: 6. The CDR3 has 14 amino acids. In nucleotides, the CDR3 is TGTGCCAGCAGCCCCGGGACAGGGTCAGAAAAACTGTTTTTT. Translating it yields CASSPGTGSEKLFF.

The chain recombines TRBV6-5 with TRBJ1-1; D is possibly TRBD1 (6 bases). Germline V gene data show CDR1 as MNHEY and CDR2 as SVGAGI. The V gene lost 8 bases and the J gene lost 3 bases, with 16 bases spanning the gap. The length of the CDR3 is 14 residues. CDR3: CASRTVDSYTEAFF. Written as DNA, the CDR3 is TGTGCCAGCCGTACTGTGGACAGCTACACTGAAGCTTTCTTT.

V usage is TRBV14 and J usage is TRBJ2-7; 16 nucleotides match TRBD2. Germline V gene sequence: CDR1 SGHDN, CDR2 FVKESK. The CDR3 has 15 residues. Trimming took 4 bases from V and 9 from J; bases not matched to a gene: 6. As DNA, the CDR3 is TGTGCCAGCAGCCCAGGGACTAGCGGGAGGGAGAGGCAGTACTTC. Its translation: CASSPGTSGRERQYF.

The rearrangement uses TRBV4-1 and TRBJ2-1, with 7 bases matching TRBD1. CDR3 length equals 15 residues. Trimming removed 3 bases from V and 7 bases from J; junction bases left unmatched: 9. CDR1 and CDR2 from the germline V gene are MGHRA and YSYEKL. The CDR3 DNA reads TGCGCCAGCAGCCAGGTTCAGGGACAGAAAAATGAGCAGTTCTTC. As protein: CASSQVQGQKNEQFF.

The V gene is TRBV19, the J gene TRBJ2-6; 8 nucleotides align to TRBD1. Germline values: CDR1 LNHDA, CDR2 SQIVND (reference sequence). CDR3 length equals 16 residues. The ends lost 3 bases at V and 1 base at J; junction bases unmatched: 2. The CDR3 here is CASSIRTGSGANVLTF. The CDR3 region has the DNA TGTGCCAGTAGTATCCGGACAGGGTCTGGGGCCAACGTCCTGACTTTC.

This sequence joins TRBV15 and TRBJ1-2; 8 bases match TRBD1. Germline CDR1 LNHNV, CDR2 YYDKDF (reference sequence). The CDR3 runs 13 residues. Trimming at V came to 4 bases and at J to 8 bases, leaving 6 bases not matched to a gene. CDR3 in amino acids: CATSTDRAAGYTF. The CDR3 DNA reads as TGTGCCACCAGCACGGACAGGGCGGCGGGCTACACCTTC.

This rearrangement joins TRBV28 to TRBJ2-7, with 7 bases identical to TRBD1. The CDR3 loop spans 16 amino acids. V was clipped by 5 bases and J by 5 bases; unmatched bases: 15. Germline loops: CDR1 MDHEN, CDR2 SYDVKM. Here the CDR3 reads CASSVHTTGKSDEQYF. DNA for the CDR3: TGTGCCAGCAGTGTCCATACGACAGGGAAAAGCGACGAGCAGTACTTC.

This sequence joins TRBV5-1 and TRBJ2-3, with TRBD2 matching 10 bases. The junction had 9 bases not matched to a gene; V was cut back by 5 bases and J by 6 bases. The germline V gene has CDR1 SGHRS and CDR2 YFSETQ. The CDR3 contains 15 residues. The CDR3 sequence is CASRLSGRRSDTQYF. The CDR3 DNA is TGCGCCAGCAGACTTAGCGGGAGGCGGTCGGATACGCAGTATTTT.

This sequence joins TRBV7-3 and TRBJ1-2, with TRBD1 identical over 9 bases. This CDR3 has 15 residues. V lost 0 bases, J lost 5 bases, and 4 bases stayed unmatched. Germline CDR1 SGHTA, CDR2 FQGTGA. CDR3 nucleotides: TGTGCCAGCAGCTTAACACGGGACAGGGAATATGGCTACACCTTC. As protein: CASSLTRDREYGYTF.

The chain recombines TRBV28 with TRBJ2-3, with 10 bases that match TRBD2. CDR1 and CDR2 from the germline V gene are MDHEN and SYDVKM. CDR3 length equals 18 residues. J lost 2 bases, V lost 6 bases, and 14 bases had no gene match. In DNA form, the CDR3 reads TGTGCCAGCAGCCCAACTAGCGGGGTACCGGGTTTCACAGATACGCAGTATTTT. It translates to CASSPTSGVPGFTDTQYF.

CDR3 region: CASSPQIRDRAKNIQYF. The CDR3 nucleotides are TGTGCCAGCAGTCCACAAATAAGGGACAGAGCCAAAAACATTCAGTACTTC. This chain connects TRBV27 to TRBJ2-4; TRBD1 aligns across 7 bases. The CDR3 has 17 amino acids. Losses at the gene ends were 5 bases for V and 0 bases for J; bases not matched to a gene: 10. CDR1 is MNHEY, CDR2 SMNVEV, per germline (reference sequence).

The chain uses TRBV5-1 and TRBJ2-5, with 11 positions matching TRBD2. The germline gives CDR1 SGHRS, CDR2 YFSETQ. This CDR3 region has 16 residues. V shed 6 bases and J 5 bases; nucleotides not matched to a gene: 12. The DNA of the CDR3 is TGCGCCAGCACCCGACAGGCTAGCGGGGGGCGGGAGACCCAGTACTTC. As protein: CASTRQASGGRETQYF.

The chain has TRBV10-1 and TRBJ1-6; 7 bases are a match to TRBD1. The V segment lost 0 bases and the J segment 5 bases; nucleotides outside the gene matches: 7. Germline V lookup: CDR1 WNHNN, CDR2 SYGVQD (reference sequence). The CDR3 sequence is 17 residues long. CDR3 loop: CASSESSGDRDNSPLHF. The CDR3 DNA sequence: TGCGCCAGCAGTGAGTCCTCAGGGGACAGAGATAATTCACCCCTCCACTTT.

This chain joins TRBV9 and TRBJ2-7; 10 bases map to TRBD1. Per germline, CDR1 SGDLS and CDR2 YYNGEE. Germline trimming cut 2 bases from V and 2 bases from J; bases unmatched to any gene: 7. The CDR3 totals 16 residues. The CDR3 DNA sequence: TGTGCCAGCAGCGTGCAGAGGGACAGGGGACCCTACGAGCAGTACTTC. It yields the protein CASSVQRDRGPYEQYF.

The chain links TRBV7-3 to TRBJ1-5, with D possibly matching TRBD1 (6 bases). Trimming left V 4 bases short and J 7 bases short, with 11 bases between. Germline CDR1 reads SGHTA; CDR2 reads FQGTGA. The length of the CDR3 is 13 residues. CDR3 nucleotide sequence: TGTGCCAGCAGCTGGGGACAAGGGCAGCCCCAGCATTTT. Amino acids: CASSWGQGQPQHF.

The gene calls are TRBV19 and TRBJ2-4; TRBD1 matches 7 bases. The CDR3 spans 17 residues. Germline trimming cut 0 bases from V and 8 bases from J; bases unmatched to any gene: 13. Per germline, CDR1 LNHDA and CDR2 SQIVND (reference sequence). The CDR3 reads CASSIDGTQQGRDIQYF. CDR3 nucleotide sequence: TGTGCCAGTAGTATAGACGGAACACAACAGGGGCGAGACATTCAGTACTTC.

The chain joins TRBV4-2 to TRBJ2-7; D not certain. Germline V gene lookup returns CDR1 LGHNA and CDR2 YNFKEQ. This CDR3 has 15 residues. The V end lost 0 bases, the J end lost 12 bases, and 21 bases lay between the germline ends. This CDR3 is CASSQEEGGSISRYF. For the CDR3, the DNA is TGTGCCAGCAGCCAAGAAGAAGGCGGCAGCATCAGTCGGTACTTC.

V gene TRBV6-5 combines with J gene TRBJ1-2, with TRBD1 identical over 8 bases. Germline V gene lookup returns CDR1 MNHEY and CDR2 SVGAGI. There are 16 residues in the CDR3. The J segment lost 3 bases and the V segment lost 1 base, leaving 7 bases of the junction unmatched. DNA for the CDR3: TGTGCCAGCAGTTACTTTTCCCACAGGGGGGACTATGGCTACACCTTC. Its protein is CASSYFSHRGDYGYTF.

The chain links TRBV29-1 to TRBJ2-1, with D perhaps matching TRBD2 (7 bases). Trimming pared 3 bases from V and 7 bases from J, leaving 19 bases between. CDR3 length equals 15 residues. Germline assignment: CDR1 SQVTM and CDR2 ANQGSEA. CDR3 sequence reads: CSVEERGGRSNEQFF. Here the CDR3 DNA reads TGCAGCGTTGAGGAGAGGGGGGGGCGATCGAATGAGCAGTTCTTC.